The 10 T cell receptor beta chains listed next were all sequenced from one sample in a study of long-term antiretroviral therapy in people with HIV. Researchers report immunoSEQ v3.0 was run at survey level. Profiled with immunoSEQ multiplex PCR; TCRdb holds only in-frame clones, not every one. In the table there are approximately 16,000 clones, 77% of which are singletons. Sequenced material: unsorted PBMCs, taken 2.1 years after starting antiretroviral therapy. The receptors were gathered from a man between 40 and 49 years old with HIV.

The V and J genes are TRBV5-8 and TRBJ1-5; 9 bases are a match to TRBD1. There are 16 residues in the CDR3. CDR1 and CDR2 (germline): SGHTS, YDEGEE. V lost 1 base, J lost 1 base, and 3 bases stayed unmatched. The CDR3 nucleotides are TGTGCCAGCAGCTTGACAGGGGGCTTGAGCAATCAGCCCCAGCATTTT. This sequence encodes CASSLTGGLSNQPQHF.

The table lists this clone with a few counts. J is TRBJ1-2 and V is TRBV4-1; D perhaps matches TRBD1 (5 bases). CDR1 and CDR2 (germline): MGHRA, YSYEKL. The CDR3 length is 15 residues. V gave up 0 bases and J gave up 8 bases, with 16 bases separating them. In DNA, the CDR3 is TGCGCCAGCAGCCAAGATTCGGGGACGGCCGGGGGCTACACCTTC. Translated: CASSQDSGTAGGYTF.

The chain is built from TRBV5-4 and TRBJ1-2; the match to TRBD1 covers 7 bases. The germline gives CDR1 SGHNT, CDR2 YYREEE (reference sequence). After removal of 6 bases from V and 0 bases from J, the junction contained 8 bases not matched to a gene. The CDR3 consists of 15 residues. The CDR3 sequence: CASTFQDRSNYGYTF. CDR3 coding DNA: TGTGCCAGCACCTTTCAGGACAGGTCTAACTATGGCTACACCTTC.

The chain has TRBV18 and TRBJ1-1; D is possibly TRBD1 (5 bases). The CDR3 covers 16 residues. Looked up from germline, CDR1 is KGHSH and CDR2 is LQKENI. The V gene lost 1 base and the J gene lost 0 bases, with 12 bases spanning the gap. The DNA for the CDR3 is TGTGCCAGCTCACCACTCACAGGAGGGATGAACACTGAAGCTTTCTTT. It is translated as CASSPLTGGMNTEAFF.

The chain has TRBV29-1 and TRBJ1-1; no clear D. The germline V gene encodes CDR1 SQVTM and CDR2 ANQGSEA. Trimming took 7 bases from V and 1 from J, leaving 13 bases between them. The CDR3 has 13 amino acids. The CDR3 DNA reads TGCAGCGGTAAAGGCGAGGAGAACACTGAAGCTTTCTTT. It yields the protein CSGKGEENTEAFF.

This clone was observed a few times. V and J are TRBV4-2 and TRBJ2-3; 9 positions match TRBD2. The CDR3 runs to 15 residues. With V trimmed by 6 bases and J by 2 bases, 6 bases remained unmatched. Per the germline V gene, CDR1 is LGHNA and CDR2 is YNFKEQ. The CDR3 here is CASSPGGGVTDTQYF. CDR3 bases: TGTGCCAGCAGTCCCGGCGGGGGGGTCACAGATACGCAGTATTTT.

This chain connects TRBV27 to TRBJ2-7; D perhaps matches TRBD2 (7 bases). CDR1 MNHEY and CDR2 SMNVEV come from the germline V gene (reference sequence). Trimming took off 5 bases at V and 1 base at J, with 18 bases between the two ends. The CDR3 sequence is 16 residues long. In nucleotides, the CDR3 is TGTGCCAGCAGTCACTCCGGGGGGACAATTTCCTACGAGCAGTACTTC. Translating gives CASSHSGGTISYEQYF.

The chain is built from TRBV7-9 and TRBJ2-2; D is possibly TRBD1 (5 bases). Germline V lookup: CDR1 SEHNR, CDR2 FQNEAQ (reference sequence). This CDR3 has 16 residues. V was clipped by 4 bases and J by 6 bases, with 18 bases between them. The CDR3 loop is CASSSKQENVPGELFF. CDR3 coding DNA: TGTGCCAGCAGCTCTAAACAGGAGAACGTGCCCGGGGAGCTGTTTTTT.

In DNA form, the CDR3 reads TGTGCCTGGAGTGTCTCCCTTGCCAGTACCACTGAAGCTTTCTTT. It is translated as CAWSVSLASTTEAFF. The chain links TRBV30 to TRBJ1-1; D not resolved. The germline V and J ends were trimmed by 0 bases and 4 bases, with 15 bases remaining between them. CDR3 length equals 15 residues. Germline CDR1 GTSNPN, CDR2 SVGIG (reference sequence).

DNA for the CDR3: TGTGCCAGCAGCCTAATCAATGGAAACATTCAGTACTTC. Translating gives CASSLINGNIQYF. V usage is TRBV7-9 and J usage is TRBJ2-4; D is uncertain. Germline lookup yields CDR1 SEHNR and CDR2 FQNEAQ (reference sequence). V was shortened by 5 bases and J by 6 bases, with 11 bases between the two germline ends. CDR3 length: 13 amino acids.